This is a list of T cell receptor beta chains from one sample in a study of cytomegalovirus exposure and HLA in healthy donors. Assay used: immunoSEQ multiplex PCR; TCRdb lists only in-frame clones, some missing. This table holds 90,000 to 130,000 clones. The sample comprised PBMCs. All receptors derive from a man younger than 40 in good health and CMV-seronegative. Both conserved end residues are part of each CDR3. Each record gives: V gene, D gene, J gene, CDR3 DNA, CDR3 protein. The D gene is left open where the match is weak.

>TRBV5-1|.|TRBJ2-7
TGCGCCAGCAGCTGGGCGGGTGGCTACGAGCAGTACTTC
CASSWAGGYEQYF
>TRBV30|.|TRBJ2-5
TGTGCCTGGGATAGCGTCGGAGACCAGTACTTC
CAWDSVGDQYF
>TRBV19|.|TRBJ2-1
TGTGCCAGTAGTATAACGGGGGACAATGAGCAGTTCTTC
CASSITGDNEQFF
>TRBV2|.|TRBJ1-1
TGTGCCAGCAGTGGGACAGCCTTGAACACTGAAGCTTTCTTT
CASSGTALNTEAFF
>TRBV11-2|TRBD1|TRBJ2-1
TGTGCCAGCTGGCCAGGGGGTTTTTACAATGAGCAGTTCTTC
CASWPGGFYNEQFF
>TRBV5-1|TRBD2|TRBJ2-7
TGCGCCAGCAGCTTGGGAGCCGTAGCGGGCGAGCAGTACTTC
CASSLGAVAGEQYF
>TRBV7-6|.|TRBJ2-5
TGTGCCAGCACCCCAGGCGGGATCGTCGGAGAGCAGTACTTC
CASTPGGIVGEQYF
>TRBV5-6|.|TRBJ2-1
TGTGCCAGCAGCTTTTTCCCGGGGACCTACAATGAGCAGTTCTTC
CASSFFPGTYNEQFF
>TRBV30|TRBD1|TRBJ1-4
TGTGCCTGGAGGGCGAAGGACAGGTCTTTAAAACTGTTTTTT
CAWRAKDRSLKLFF
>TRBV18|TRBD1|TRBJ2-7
TGTGCCAGCTCGCCCGGGACAGGGGATGACGAGCAGTACTTC
CASSPGTGDDEQYF
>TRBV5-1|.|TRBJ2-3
TGCGCCAGCAGCTCCGGGGGCACAGATACGCAGTATTTT
CASSSGGTDTQYF
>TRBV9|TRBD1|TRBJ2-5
TGTGCCAGCAGCATTTCAGGGGGCCCGGCGGCCAAAGAGACCCAGTACTTC
CASSISGGPAAKETQYF
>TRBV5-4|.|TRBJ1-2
TGTGCCAGCAGCTTGTGGGTGACGGGGGGCTATGGCTACACCTTC
CASSLWVTGGYGYTF
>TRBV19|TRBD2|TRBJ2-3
TGTGCCACTACCCTCCCGGGAGGGGATACGTCAGGCACAGATACGCAGTATTTT
CATTLPGGDTSGTDTQYF
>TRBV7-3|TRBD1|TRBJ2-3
TGTGCCAGCAGCCGTCAGGGGGCAGATACGCAGTATTTT
CASSRQGADTQYF
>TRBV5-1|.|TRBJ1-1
TGCGCCAGCTGCTTGGGAGGGGGATCCACTGAAGCTTTCTTT
CASCLGGGSTEAFF
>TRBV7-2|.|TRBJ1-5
TGTGCCAGCAGCTTAGTGTCAGGGTTGAATCAGCCCCAGCATTTT
CASSLVSGLNQPQHF
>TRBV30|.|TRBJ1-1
TGTGCCTGCTTGACAGAGCTAAACACTGAAGCTTTCTTT
CACLTELNTEAFF
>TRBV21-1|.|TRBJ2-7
TGTGCCACAGCCAGGGACAAACCTAACTACGAGCAGTACTTC
CATARDKPNYEQYF
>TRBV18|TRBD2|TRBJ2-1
TGTGCCAGCTCACCACCCGGACTAGCGGAAAATGAGCAGTTCTTC
CASSPPGLAENEQFF
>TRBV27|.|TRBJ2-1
TGTGCCAGCGGGAGGGCAGGGGCAGCGTACAATGAGCAGTTCTTC
CASGRAGAAYNEQFF
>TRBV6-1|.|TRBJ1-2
TGTGCCAGCAGTGAAGGGACAGCGGTAAACTATGGCTACACCTTC
CASSEGTAVNYGYTF
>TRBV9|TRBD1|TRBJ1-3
TGTGCCAGCAGCCTGATACCGGGGGGGACAGGGGGAGGAAACACCATATATTTT
CASSLIPGGTGGGNTIYF
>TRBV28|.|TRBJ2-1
TGTGCCAGCAGCCTCGACAGGTACAATGAGCAGTTCTTC
CASSLDRYNEQFF
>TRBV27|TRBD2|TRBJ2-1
TGTGCCAGCAGCCCGACTAGCGGGGGGAACAATGAGCAGTTCTTC
CASSPTSGGNNEQFF
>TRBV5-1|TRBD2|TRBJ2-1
TGCGCCAGCAGGTCCTTAGCGGGGGAGTACAATGAGCAGTTCTTC
CASRSLAGEYNEQFF